The rows below give T cell receptor beta chains drawn from one sample of a study of T-cell memory formation after mild COVID-19. Using its own MiXCR run on the 5' RACE reads, TCRdb lists one record per CDR3 protein. The sample lists around 120,000 distinct CDR3 sequences, about 17% occurring once. Sequences were obtained from PBMCs or a T cell subset sorted from them (not recorded which). All receptors derive from an adult woman who had mild COVID-19 (a few samples of this study predate the infection). Cell type and time point are not known. Each CDR3 is given with its conserved first and last residue. The D gene is left open where the match is weak. The listing skips clone size in some rows; elsewhere it reads once, few, many or a size class.

v_gene: TRBV5-1; d_gene: -; j_gene: TRBJ2-2; abundance: few; CDR3nt: TGCGCCAGCAGCTTGCAAGACACCGGGGAGCTGTTTTTT; CDR3aa: CASSLQDTGELFF
v_gene: TRBV10-2; d_gene: TRBD2; j_gene: TRBJ2-5; abundance: -; CDR3nt: TGCGCCAGCAGTGGGACTAGCTGGGGAGAGACCCAGTACTTC; CDR3aa: CASSGTSWGETQYF
v_gene: TRBV15; d_gene: -; j_gene: TRBJ1-1; abundance: few; CDR3nt: TGTGCCACCAGCAGAGAAGTCGGCGGCCAGACTGAAGCTTTCTTT; CDR3aa: CATSREVGGQTEAFF
v_gene: TRBV19; d_gene: TRBD2; j_gene: TRBJ2-3; abundance: few; CDR3nt: TGTGCCAGCCTCCGGGTAGCGGGAAGCACAGATACGCAGTATTTT; CDR3aa: CASLRVAGSTDTQYF
v_gene: TRBV5-1; d_gene: -; j_gene: TRBJ2-1; abundance: few; CDR3nt: TGCGCCAGCAGCTTGGTATCTGCGGAATACAATGAGCAGTTCTTC; CDR3aa: CASSLVSAEYNEQFF
v_gene: TRBV3-1; d_gene: TRBD2; j_gene: TRBJ2-5; abundance: -; CDR3nt: TGTGCCAGCGGAAGACTAGCGGGGCCACAAGAGACCCAGTACTTC; CDR3aa: CASGRLAGPQETQYF
v_gene: TRBV5-1; d_gene: -; j_gene: TRBJ1-1; abundance: few; CDR3nt: TGCGCCAGCAGCTTTCTCCTGGGTAACACTGAAGCTTTCTTT; CDR3aa: CASSFLLGNTEAFF
v_gene: TRBV7-9; d_gene: -; j_gene: TRBJ2-5; abundance: few; CDR3nt: TGTGCCAGCAGCTTTGACGGAAAAGAGACCCAGTACTTC; CDR3aa: CASSFDGKETQYF
v_gene: TRBV7-2; d_gene: TRBD2; j_gene: TRBJ2-7; abundance: -; CDR3nt: TGTGCCAGCAGCCCCGGGGGGGCTAGCGTCTGGTACGAGCAGTACTTC; CDR3aa: CASSPGGASVWYEQYF
v_gene: TRBV7-9; d_gene: TRBD1; j_gene: TRBJ2-1; abundance: few; CDR3nt: TGTGCCAGCAGCTTAGCGACAGGGCCTATTAACAATGAGCAGTTCTTC; CDR3aa: CASSLATGPINNEQFF
v_gene: TRBV7-6; d_gene: -; j_gene: TRBJ2-7; abundance: -; CDR3nt: TGTGCCAGCAGCTTAGGGACTAGGGGGGAGCAGTACTTC; CDR3aa: CASSLGTRGEQYF
v_gene: TRBV7-2; d_gene: TRBD1; j_gene: TRBJ2-7; abundance: few; CDR3nt: TGTGCCAGCAGCACACCACAGGGGGTTGGGGGCGAGCAGTACTTC; CDR3aa: CASSTPQGVGGEQYF
v_gene: TRBV7-9; d_gene: -; j_gene: TRBJ1-5; abundance: -; CDR3nt: TGTGCCAGCAGCTTAGAGGCCTCGGGGCGGATCAATCAGCCCCAGCATTTT; CDR3aa: CASSLEASGRINQPQHF
v_gene: TRBV10-3; d_gene: TRBD1; j_gene: TRBJ1-2; abundance: few; CDR3nt: TGTGCCATCATGCCAGGGGGCGGTGTCGATGGCTACACCTTC; CDR3aa: CAIMPGGGVDGYTF
v_gene: TRBV6-5; d_gene: -; j_gene: TRBJ1-5; abundance: few; CDR3nt: TGTGCCAGCAGTTACTCCGGACCGGGAATCAGCCCCCAGCATTTT; CDR3aa: CASSYSGPGISPQHF
v_gene: TRBV2; d_gene: -; j_gene: TRBJ2-1; abundance: many; CDR3nt: TGTGCCAGCAGTGCGTACGTGGGGCACAATGAGCAGTTCTTC; CDR3aa: CASSAYVGHNEQFF
v_gene: TRBV5-6; d_gene: -; j_gene: TRBJ2-2; abundance: -; CDR3nt: TGTGCCAGCAGCTTGAGATTGGAGTTCGCCGCGAACACCGGGGAGCTGTTTTTT; CDR3aa: CASSLRLEFAANTGELFF
v_gene: TRBV4-3; d_gene: -; j_gene: TRBJ2-1; abundance: few; CDR3nt: TGCGCCAGCAGCCTTAGGTGGCGCCTCCGGAGGGAACGTGAGCAGTTCTTC; CDR3aa: CASSLRWRLRREREQFF
v_gene: TRBV5-1; d_gene: -; j_gene: TRBJ2-3; abundance: many; CDR3nt: TGCGCCAGCAGCGGGCACCTGCAACGGAGAGATACGCAGTATTTT; CDR3aa: CASSGHLQRRDTQYF
v_gene: TRBV5-1; d_gene: -; j_gene: TRBJ2-2; abundance: few; CDR3nt: TGCGCCAGCAGCTTGCGGGGGTTCGGAGACACCGGGGAGCTGTTTTTT; CDR3aa: CASSLRGFGDTGELFF
v_gene: TRBV5-1; d_gene: -; j_gene: TRBJ2-7; abundance: few; CDR3nt: TGCGCCAGCAGCTTGGTCTCAGGGTCCGAGCAGTACTTC; CDR3aa: CASSLVSGSEQYF
v_gene: TRBV9; d_gene: -; j_gene: TRBJ1-2; abundance: few; CDR3nt: TGTGCCAGCAGCGTAGACCTGGGGAGCTATGGCTACACCTTC; CDR3aa: CASSVDLGSYGYTF
v_gene: TRBV12-3/TRBV12-4; d_gene: -; j_gene: TRBJ1-1; abundance: once; CDR3nt: TGTGCCAGCAGTTTACCTATGAACACTGAAGCTTTCTTT; CDR3aa: CASSLPMNTEAFF
v_gene: TRBV20-1; d_gene: TRBD1; j_gene: TRBJ2-3; abundance: few; CDR3nt: TGCAGTGTCGTCCAAAGCGGGACAGGGATCGATACGCAGTATTTT; CDR3aa: CSVVQSGTGIDTQYF
v_gene: TRBV5-1; d_gene: -; j_gene: TRBJ1-1; abundance: -; CDR3nt: TGCGCCAGCAGCTTGGTAGGGTTGGACACTGAAGCTTTCTTT; CDR3aa: CASSLVGLDTEAFF
v_gene: TRBV12-5; d_gene: -; j_gene: TRBJ2-1; abundance: few; CDR3nt: TGTGCTAGTGGTTTGTCCGGGATTCCCTACAATGAGCAGTTCTTC; CDR3aa: CASGLSGIPYNEQFF
v_gene: TRBV20-1; d_gene: -; j_gene: TRBJ2-3; abundance: -; CDR3nt: TGCAGTGCCCCTTCCACAGGGACAGATACGCAGTATTTT; CDR3aa: CSAPSTGTDTQYF
v_gene: TRBV11-1; d_gene: TRBD2; j_gene: TRBJ2-5; abundance: few; CDR3nt: TGTGCCAGCAGCACGGGACTAGCGGGAGAGACCCAGTACTTC; CDR3aa: CASSTGLAGETQYF
v_gene: TRBV20-1; d_gene: -; j_gene: TRBJ1-1; abundance: -; CDR3nt: TGCAGTGCGCCCCGGGGGATGGACACTGAAGCTTTCTTT; CDR3aa: CSAPRGMDTEAFF
v_gene: TRBV3-1; d_gene: TRBD2; j_gene: TRBJ2-5; abundance: -; CDR3nt: TGTGCCAGCAGCCAAGATGGAGAACTAGCGGAGACCCAGTACTTC; CDR3aa: CASSQDGELAETQYF
v_gene: TRBV24-1; d_gene: -; j_gene: TRBJ2-3; abundance: few; CDR3nt: TGTGCCACCAGTGATAGAGGTACAGGGAGGTCGACAGATACGCAGTATTTT; CDR3aa: CATSDRGTGRSTDTQYF
v_gene: TRBV12-3/TRBV12-4; d_gene: -; j_gene: TRBJ2-2; abundance: -; CDR3nt: TGTGCCAGCAGTTTGGGTTACACCGGGGAGCTGTTTTTT; CDR3aa: CASSLGYTGELFF
v_gene: TRBV29-1; d_gene: -; j_gene: TRBJ1-2; abundance: -; CDR3nt: TGCAGCGTTCTAGGGGGAGATGTGGGGGGCTATGGCTACACCTTC; CDR3aa: CSVLGGDVGGYGYTF
v_gene: TRBV5-5; d_gene: TRBD1; j_gene: TRBJ1-1; abundance: -; CDR3nt: TGTGCCAGCAGCCCACAATTCGGGACAGCTGAAGCTTTCTTT; CDR3aa: CASSPQFGTAEAFF
v_gene: TRBV24-1; d_gene: TRBD1; j_gene: TRBJ2-3; abundance: once; CDR3nt: TGTGCCACCAGTGAATCCCGGACAGGGGGCGCAGATACGCAGTATTTT; CDR3aa: CATSESRTGGADTQYF
v_gene: TRBV7-9; d_gene: -; j_gene: TRBJ2-1; abundance: -; CDR3nt: TGTGCCAGCAGCCCCCTCCCGGGAAGTTCTTACAATGAGCAGTTCTTC; CDR3aa: CASSPLPGSSYNEQFF
v_gene: TRBV5-6; d_gene: TRBD1; j_gene: TRBJ2-7; abundance: -; CDR3nt: TGTGCCAGCAGCTTCAGACAGGGGGCACGCGAGCAGTACTTC; CDR3aa: CASSFRQGAREQYF
v_gene: TRBV20-1; d_gene: -; j_gene: TRBJ1-2; abundance: few; CDR3nt: TGCAGTGCTAGAGATCCGCGTAATAACTATGGCTACACCTTC; CDR3aa: CSARDPRNNYGYTF
v_gene: TRBV7-6; d_gene: -; j_gene: TRBJ2-1; abundance: -; CDR3nt: TGTGCCAGCATCTTAGATCCGAGAGAGCAGTTCTTC; CDR3aa: CASILDPREQFF
v_gene: TRBV20-1; d_gene: TRBD1; j_gene: TRBJ1-5; abundance: few; CDR3nt: TGCAGTGCGAACACAGGGGGTAATAGCAATCAGCCCCAGCATTTT; CDR3aa: CSANTGGNSNQPQHF
v_gene: TRBV10-3; d_gene: -; j_gene: TRBJ2-7; abundance: few; CDR3nt: TGTGCCATCTCAGCCAGCCCCGGCTCCTACGAGCAGTACTTC; CDR3aa: CAISASPGSYEQYF
v_gene: TRBV28; d_gene: -; j_gene: TRBJ2-7; abundance: -; CDR3nt: TGTGCCAGCACTCGCCGATACGAGCAGTACTTC; CDR3aa: CASTRRYEQYF
v_gene: TRBV6-1; d_gene: -; j_gene: TRBJ2-1; abundance: -; CDR3nt: TGTGCCAGCAGGGAGGGTCCAAGCTCCTACAATGAGCAGTTCTTC; CDR3aa: CASREGPSSYNEQFF
v_gene: TRBV4-1; d_gene: TRBD2; j_gene: TRBJ2-5; abundance: once; CDR3nt: TGCGCCAGCAGCAAGGGAGGGAGAGAGACCCAGTACTTC; CDR3aa: CASSKGGRETQYF
v_gene: TRBV5-1; d_gene: TRBD2; j_gene: TRBJ2-5; abundance: -; CDR3nt: TGCGCCAGCATAGCGGGGGATCACCAAGAGACCCAGTACTTC; CDR3aa: CASIAGDHQETQYF
v_gene: TRBV12-3/TRBV12-4; d_gene: TRBD2; j_gene: TRBJ2-1; abundance: few; CDR3nt: TGTGCCAGCAGTTTAGCGGCGGGAGGGCCCTTCTTC; CDR3aa: CASSLAAGGPFF
v_gene: TRBV20-1; d_gene: TRBD2; j_gene: TRBJ2-3; abundance: few; CDR3nt: TGCAGTGCTAGAGGGGAACTAGCGGTTAGCACAGATACGCAGTATTTT; CDR3aa: CSARGELAVSTDTQYF
v_gene: TRBV7-9; d_gene: -; j_gene: TRBJ2-3; abundance: few; CDR3nt: TGTGCCAGCAGCTTAGCGTCTATAGGAGATACGCAGTATTTT; CDR3aa: CASSLASIGDTQYF
v_gene: TRBV15; d_gene: -; j_gene: TRBJ1-3; abundance: -; CDR3nt: TGTGCCACCAGCAGAGATCGCGCTTATGGAAACACCATATATTTT; CDR3aa: CATSRDRAYGNTIYF
v_gene: TRBV29-1; d_gene: TRBD1; j_gene: TRBJ2-7; abundance: few; CDR3nt: TGCAGCGTTGAGGACAGGAGGACCTACGAGCAGTACTTC; CDR3aa: CSVEDRRTYEQYF
v_gene: TRBV6-5; d_gene: TRBD1; j_gene: TRBJ2-5; abundance: -; CDR3nt: TGTGCCAGCAGTTACGACAGGGGTCTGGAGACCCAGTACTTC; CDR3aa: CASSYDRGLETQYF
v_gene: TRBV7-2; d_gene: -; j_gene: TRBJ2-2; abundance: -; CDR3nt: TGTGCCAGCAGCTTTAGTCAGGGGAACACCGGGGAGCTGTTTTTT; CDR3aa: CASSFSQGNTGELFF
v_gene: TRBV7-3; d_gene: TRBD1; j_gene: TRBJ2-1; abundance: -; CDR3nt: TGTGCCAGCAGCTCCCTCTTATCGGACAGGAAATTTAACAATGAGCAGTTCTTC; CDR3aa: CASSSLLSDRKFNNEQFF
v_gene: TRBV3-1; d_gene: -; j_gene: TRBJ2-5; abundance: -; CDR3nt: TGTGCCAGCAGCCAATTGGAGACCCAGTACTTC; CDR3aa: CASSQLETQYF
v_gene: TRBV12-3/TRBV12-4; d_gene: -; j_gene: TRBJ1-1; abundance: -; CDR3nt: TGTGCCAGCAGTTTAGCTGCGGGGGGGGGCTCAACTGAAGCTTTCTTT; CDR3aa: CASSLAAGGGSTEAFF